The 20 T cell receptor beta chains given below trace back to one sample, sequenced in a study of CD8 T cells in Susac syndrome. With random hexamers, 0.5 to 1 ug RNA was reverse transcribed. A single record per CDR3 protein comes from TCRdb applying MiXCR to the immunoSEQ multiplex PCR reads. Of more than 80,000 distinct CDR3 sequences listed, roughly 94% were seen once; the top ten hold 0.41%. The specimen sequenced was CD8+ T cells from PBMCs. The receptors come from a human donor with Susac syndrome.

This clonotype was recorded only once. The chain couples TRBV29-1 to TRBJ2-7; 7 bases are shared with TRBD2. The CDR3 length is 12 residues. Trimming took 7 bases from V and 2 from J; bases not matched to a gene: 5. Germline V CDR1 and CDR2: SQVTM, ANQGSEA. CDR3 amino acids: CSAYGTTYEQYF. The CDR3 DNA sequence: TGCAGCGCGTACGGGACTACCTACGAGCAGTACTTC.

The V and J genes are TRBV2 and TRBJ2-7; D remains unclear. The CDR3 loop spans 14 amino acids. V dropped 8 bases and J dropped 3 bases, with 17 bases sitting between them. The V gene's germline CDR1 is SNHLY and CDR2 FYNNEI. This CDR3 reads CASAGRGSLYEQYF. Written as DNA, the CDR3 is TGTGCCAGCGCCGGTAGAGGCAGCCTCTACGAGCAGTACTTC. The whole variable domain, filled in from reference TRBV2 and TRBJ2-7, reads EPEVTQTPSHQVTQMGQEVILRCVPISNHLYFYWYRQILGQKVEFLVSFYNNEISEKSEIFDDQFSVERPDGSNFTLKIRSTKLEDSAMYFCASAGRGSLYEQYFGPGTRLTVT.

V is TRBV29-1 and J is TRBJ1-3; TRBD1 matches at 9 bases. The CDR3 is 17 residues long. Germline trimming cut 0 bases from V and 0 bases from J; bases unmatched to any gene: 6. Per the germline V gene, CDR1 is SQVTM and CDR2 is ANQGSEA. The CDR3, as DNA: TGCAGCGTTGAAGACTGGGGACAGGGCTCCTCTGGAAACACCATATATTTT. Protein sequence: CSVEDWGQGSSGNTIYF.

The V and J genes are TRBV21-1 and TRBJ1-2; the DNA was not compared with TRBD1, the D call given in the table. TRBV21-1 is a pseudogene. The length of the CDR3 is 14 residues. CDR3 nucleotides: TGTGCCAGCAGCGCTAGGGCGCAGAACTATGGCTACACCTTC. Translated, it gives CASSARAQNYGYTF.

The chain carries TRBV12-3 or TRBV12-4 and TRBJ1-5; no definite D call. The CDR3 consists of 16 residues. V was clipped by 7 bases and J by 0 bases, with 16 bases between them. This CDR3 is CASIWAALYSNQPQHF. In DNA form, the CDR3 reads TGTGCCAGCATATGGGCAGCCCTATATAGCAATCAGCCCCAGCATTTT.

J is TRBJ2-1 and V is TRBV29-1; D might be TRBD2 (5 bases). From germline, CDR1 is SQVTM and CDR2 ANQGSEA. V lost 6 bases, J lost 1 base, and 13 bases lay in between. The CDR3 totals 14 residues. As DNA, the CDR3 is TGCAGCGTACCCGGGAAGGTGTCCTACAATGAGCAGTTCTTC. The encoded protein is CSVPGKVSYNEQFF.

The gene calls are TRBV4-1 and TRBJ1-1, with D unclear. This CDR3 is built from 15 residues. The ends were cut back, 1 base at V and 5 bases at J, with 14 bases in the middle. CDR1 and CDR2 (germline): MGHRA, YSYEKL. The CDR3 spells CASSQARGSLTEAFF. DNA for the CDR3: TGCGCCAGCAGCCAAGCACGGGGATCGTTGACTGAAGCTTTCTTT.

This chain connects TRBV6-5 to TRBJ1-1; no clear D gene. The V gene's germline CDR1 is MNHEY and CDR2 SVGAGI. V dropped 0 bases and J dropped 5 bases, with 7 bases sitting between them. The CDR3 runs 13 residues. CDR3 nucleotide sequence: TGTGCCAGCAGTTACTCTACCGGAACTGAAGCTTTCTTT. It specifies CASSYSTGTEAFF.

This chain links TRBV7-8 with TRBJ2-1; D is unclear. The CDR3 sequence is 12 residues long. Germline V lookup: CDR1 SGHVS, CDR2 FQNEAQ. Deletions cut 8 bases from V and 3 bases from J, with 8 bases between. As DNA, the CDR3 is TGTGCCAGCCGGTCAGGCTACAATGAGCAGTTCTTC. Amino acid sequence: CASRSGYNEQFF. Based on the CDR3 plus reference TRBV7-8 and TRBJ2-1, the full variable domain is GAGVSQSPRYKVAKRGQDVALRCDPISGHVSLFWYQQALGQGPEFLTYFQNEAQLDKSGLPSDRFFAERPEGSVSTLKIQRTQQEDSAVYLCASRSGYNEQFFGPGTRLTVL.

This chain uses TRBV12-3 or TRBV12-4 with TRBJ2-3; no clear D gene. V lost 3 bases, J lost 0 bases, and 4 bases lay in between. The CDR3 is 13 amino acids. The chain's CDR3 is CASSFLSTDTQYF. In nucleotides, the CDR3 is TGTGCCAGCAGTTTCCTTAGCACAGATACGCAGTATTTT.

The CDR3 DNA is TGTGCCAGCAGGGGGCCGGGACAGGGCAGTAATGAGCAGTTCTTC. Translation: CASRGPGQGSNEQFF. The V call is TRBV12-3 or TRBV12-4, the J call TRBJ2-1; 9 nucleotides align to TRBD1. V was pared by 6 bases and J by 7 bases, with 10 bases of the junction left unmatched. The CDR3 is 15 amino acids.

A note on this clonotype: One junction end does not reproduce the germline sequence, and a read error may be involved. The chain's CDR3 is CSVEGGFEQGYGQYF. CDR3 sequence (DNA): TGCAGCGTTGAGGGGGGTTTTGAACAGGGTTACGGGCAGTACTTC. This chain uses TRBV29-1 with TRBJ2-7, with D perhaps given as TRBD1 or TRBD2 (6 bases each). The germline V gene has CDR1 SQVTM and CDR2 ANQGSEA. This CDR3 comprises 15 residues.

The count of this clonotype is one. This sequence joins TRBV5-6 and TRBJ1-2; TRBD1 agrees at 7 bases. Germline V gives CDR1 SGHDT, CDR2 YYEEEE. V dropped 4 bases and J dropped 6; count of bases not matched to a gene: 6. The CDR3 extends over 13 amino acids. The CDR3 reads CASSPGGTDGYTF. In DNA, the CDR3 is TGTGCCAGCAGCCCGGGGGGGACAGATGGCTACACCTTC.

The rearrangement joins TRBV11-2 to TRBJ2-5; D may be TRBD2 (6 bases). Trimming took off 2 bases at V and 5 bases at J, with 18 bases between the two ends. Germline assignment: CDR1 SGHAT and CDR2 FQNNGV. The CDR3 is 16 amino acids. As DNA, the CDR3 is TGTGCCAGCAGCTTAAATCGGGAGCGGCTACGGGAGACCCAGTACTTC. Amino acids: CASSLNRERLRETQYF.

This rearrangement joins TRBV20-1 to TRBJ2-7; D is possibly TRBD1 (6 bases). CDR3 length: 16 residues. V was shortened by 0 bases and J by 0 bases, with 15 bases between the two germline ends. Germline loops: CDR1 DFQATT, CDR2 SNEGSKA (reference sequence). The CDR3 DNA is TGCAGTGCTAGAGATGGAACAGGGTATCCCTCCTACGAGCAGTACTTC. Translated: CSARDGTGYPSYEQYF.

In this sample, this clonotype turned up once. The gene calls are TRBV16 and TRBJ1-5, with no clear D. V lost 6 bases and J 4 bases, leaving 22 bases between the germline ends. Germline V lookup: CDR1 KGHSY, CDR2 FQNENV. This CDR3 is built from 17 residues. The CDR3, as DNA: TGTGCCAGCAGACTGAATTATAAGACGGGTATTAATCAGCCCCAGCATTTT. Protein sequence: CASRLNYKTGINQPQHF.

The CDR3 loop is CASRGTGAGYTF. In DNA form, the CDR3 reads TGTGCCAGCAGGGGGACAGGGGCTGGCTACACCTTC. The chain is built from TRBV2 and TRBJ1-2; TRBD1 matches at 10 bases. The CDR3 covers 12 residues. The V gene end was trimmed by 6 bases and the J gene end by 7 bases; junction bases not matched to a gene: 2. Germline V gene lookup returns CDR1 SNHLY and CDR2 FYNNEI.

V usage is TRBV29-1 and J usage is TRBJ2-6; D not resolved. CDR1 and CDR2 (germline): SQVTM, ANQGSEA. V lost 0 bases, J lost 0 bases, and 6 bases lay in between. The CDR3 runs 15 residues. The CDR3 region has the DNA TGCAGCGTTGAAGATAGGTTCTCTGGGGCCAACGTCCTGACTTTC. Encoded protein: CSVEDRFSGANVLTF.

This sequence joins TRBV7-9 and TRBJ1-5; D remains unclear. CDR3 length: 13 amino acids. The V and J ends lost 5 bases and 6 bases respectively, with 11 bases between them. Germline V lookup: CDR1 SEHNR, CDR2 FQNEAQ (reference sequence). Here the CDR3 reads CASSPGGSQPQHF. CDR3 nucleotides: TGTGCCAGCAGCCCAGGCGGGTCTCAGCCCCAGCATTTT.

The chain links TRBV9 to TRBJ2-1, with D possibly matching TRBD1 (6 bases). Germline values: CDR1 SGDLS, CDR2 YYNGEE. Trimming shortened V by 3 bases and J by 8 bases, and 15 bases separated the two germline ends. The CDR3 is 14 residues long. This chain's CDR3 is CASSGQGTQHEQFF. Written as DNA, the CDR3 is TGTGCCAGCAGCGGGCAGGGGACACAGCATGAGCAGTTCTTC.